This passage covers 8 T cell receptor beta chains from one sample sequenced in a study of blood T cell repertoires in COVID-19. Libraries were prepared by immunoSEQ multiplex PCR; TCRdb keeps only in-frame clonotypes and omits some of them. The data show 650,000 to 800,000 clones, 80% to 90% seen once. Sequenced input: peripheral blood. The receptors here all came from a woman between 18 and 29 years old with acute or convalescent COVID-19.

This clone occurred once. The CDR3 sequence is CASSKIRGVAFF. The CDR3 DNA sequence: TGTGCCAGCAGTAAAATCAGGGGTGTCGCTTTCTTT. The genes are TRBV28 and TRBJ1-1, with TRBD1 as a possible D gene (6 bases). Germline assignment: CDR1 MDHEN and CDR2 SYDVKM. Trimming removed 5 bases from V and 11 bases from J, with 15 bases in between. The CDR3 runs 12 residues.

A single count supports this clone. The rearrangement links TRBV7-9 to TRBJ2-7; 7 positions agree with TRBD1. The CDR3 runs 15 residues. Germline V gene data show CDR1 as SEHNR and CDR2 as FQNEAQ (reference sequence). V shed 9 bases and J 3 bases; nucleotides not matched to a gene: 14. Here the CDR3 DNA reads TGTGCCAGTACCGGAAAGGGGCCAGGGGGCTACGAGCAGTACTTC. This codes for CASTGKGPGGYEQYF.

V and J are TRBV5-1 and TRBJ1-3, with 7 bases fitting TRBD1. This CDR3 comprises 17 residues. J was trimmed by 0 bases and V by 4 bases; bases with no gene match: 10. Per germline, CDR1 SGHRS and CDR2 YFSETQ. CDR3 sequence reads: CASSLQTQGFSGNTIYF. The CDR3 DNA is TGCGCCAGCAGCCTACAGACACAGGGGTTCTCTGGAAACACCATATATTTT. Combining the CDR3 with reference TRBV5-1 and TRBJ1-3 gives the whole variable domain KAGVTQTPRYLIKTRGQQVTLSCSPISGHRSVSWYQQTPGQGLQFLFEYFSETQRNKGNFPGRFSGRQFSNSRSEMNVSTLELGDSALYLCASSLQTQGFSGNTIYFGEGSWLTVV.

V gene TRBV7-8 combines with J gene TRBJ1-3; D not certain. V lost 7 bases and J lost 2, with 15 bases in between. CDR1 is SGHVS, CDR2 FQNEAQ, per germline. The CDR3 has 15 residues. CDR3 nucleotide sequence: TGTGCCAGCAACCCTGTGGGAGGGCCTGGAAACACCATATATTTT. Amino acids: CASNPVGGPGNTIYF.

This chain connects TRBV2 to TRBJ2-7; TRBD1 matches 9 bases. The CDR3 runs 14 residues. With 10 bases clipped from V and 0 bases from J, the junction kept 7 bases outside the gene matches. CDR1 and CDR2 (germline): SNHLY, FYNNEI. The CDR3 DNA reads TGTGCCACCCTCAGGGACAGGGCCTCCTACGAGCAGTACTTC. Protein product: CATLRDRASYEQYF.

This clone has just one count. This chain connects TRBV4-1 to TRBJ1-6; TRBD1 matches 9 bases. The germline V gene encodes CDR1 MGHRA and CDR2 YSYEKL. The CDR3 contains 16 residues. V lost 2 bases and J lost 10; bases outside the gene matches: 9. The DNA for the CDR3 is TGCGCCAGCAGCCAACCCACCCGGGACAGGGCCTCACCCCTCCACTTT. This codes for CASSQPTRDRASPLHF.

The chain carries TRBV24-1 and TRBJ2-1; the D gene is possibly TRBD2 (5 bases). The V gene's germline CDR1 is KGHDR and CDR2 SFDVKD. The V gene lost 12 bases and the J gene lost 8 bases, with 19 bases spanning the gap. The CDR3 has 13 amino acids. The chain's CDR3 is CAASRGALDEQFF. The CDR3 nucleotides read TGTGCCGCTTCTCGGGGTGCTCTCGATGAGCAGTTCTTC.

The chain employs TRBV9 and TRBJ1-5, with D possibly TRBD1 on 6 matching bases. Germline assignment: CDR1 SGDLS and CDR2 YYNGEE. V shed 3 bases and J shed 7 bases, with 17 bases lying between them. The CDR3 is 15 residues long. The CDR3 loop is CASSAEGGAGQPQHF. The DNA for the CDR3 is TGTGCCAGCAGCGCCGAAGGGGGGGCAGGACAGCCCCAGCATTTT.